Each of the 15 T cell receptor beta chains below was sequenced from the same sample in a study of T cell changes during pregnancy in multiple sclerosis. Method: immunoSEQ multiplex PCR; TCRdb's copy keeps in-frame clones and lacks some. Among about 50,000 clones listed, around 90% were seen once. The sample was CD4+ T cells from peripheral blood mononuclear cells, taken in the second trimester of pregnancy. These receptors came from a female donor with multiple sclerosis, enrolled in a pregnancy study.

Only one count was recorded for this clone. The genes are TRBV21-1 and TRBJ2-7; TRBD1 reflects the table's D call only, with no check against the DNA. TRBV21-1 is classified as a pseudogene. This CDR3 is 14 amino acids long. This CDR3 is CASSKDNPSYEQYF. CDR3 DNA sequence: TGTGCCAGCAGCAAAGACAACCCTTCCTACGAGCAGTACTTC.

The rearrangement joins TRBV6-5 to TRBJ2-3; 9 nucleotides align to TRBD2. There are 14 residues in the CDR3. From germline, CDR1 is MNHEY and CDR2 SVGAGI. V lost 7 bases and J lost 1; bases outside the gene matches: 3. The CDR3: CASMKRGGTDTQYF. The CDR3 nucleotides are TGTGCCAGCATGAAGCGGGGGGGCACAGATACGCAGTATTTT.

The chain links TRBV18 to TRBJ1-5; a weak D match, TRBD1 (6 bases). The V gene lost 3 bases and the J gene lost 8 bases, with 14 bases spanning the gap. Germline V gene data show CDR1 as KGHSH and CDR2 as LQKENI. The CDR3 is 14 residues long. The CDR3 region is CASSPGTLKEPQHF. CDR3 DNA: TGTGCCAGCTCACCTGGGACACTCAAGGAGCCCCAGCATTTT.

The V gene is TRBV6-5, the J gene TRBJ1-1, with a weak D call TRBD1 (6 bases). CDR3 length equals 14 residues. V lost 2 bases and J 0 bases, leaving 7 bases between the germline ends. CDR1 MNHEY and CDR2 SVGAGI come from the germline V gene. Here the CDR3 reads CASSYDRLNTEAFF. CDR3 nucleotide sequence: TGTGCCAGCAGTTACGACAGGCTGAACACTGAAGCTTTCTTT.

V is TRBV6-1 and J is TRBJ1-2, with D perhaps TRBD1 (6 bases). Germline lookup yields CDR1 MNHNS and CDR2 SASEGT. V was pared by 3 bases and J by 1 base, with 6 bases between. CDR3 length: 13 residues. Written as DNA, the CDR3 is TGTGCCAGCAGTGAGGACAGTAACTATGGCTACACCTTC. Translating gives CASSEDSNYGYTF.

The table lists this clone with a count of one. V is TRBV9 and J is TRBJ2-1; D possibly corresponds to TRBD2 (6 bases). The CDR3 is 16 amino acids. The ends were cut back, 0 bases at V and 4 bases at J, with 14 bases in the middle. From germline, CDR1 is SGDLS and CDR2 YYNGEE. The CDR3 is CASSVGPGGVYNEQFF. The CDR3, as DNA: TGTGCCAGCAGCGTAGGGCCTGGCGGGGTATACAATGAGCAGTTCTTC.

The genes are TRBV2 and TRBJ1-3; 7 bases are a match to TRBD1. V lost 7 bases and J lost 4; bases outside the gene matches: 10. Germline loops: CDR1 SNHLY, CDR2 FYNNEI. The CDR3 covers 15 residues. CDR3 DNA sequence: TGTGCCAGCAAACAACGGGACAGCCCCGGAAACACCATATATTTT. It is translated as CASKQRDSPGNTIYF. Full variable domain (rest looked up from reference TRBV2 and TRBJ1-3): EPEVTQTPSHQVTQMGQEVILRCVPISNHLYFYWYRQILGQKVEFLVSFYNNEISEKSEIFDDQFSVERPDGSNFTLKIRSTKLEDSAMYFCASKQRDSPGNTIYFGEGSWLTVV.

The chain recombines TRBV19 with TRBJ2-2, with D tentatively TRBD1 (5 bases). The CDR3 loop spans 15 amino acids. Germline lookup yields CDR1 LNHDA and CDR2 SQIVND (reference sequence). V was clipped by 6 bases and J by 4 bases, with 15 bases between them. The CDR3 sequence: CASSGRVTGTGELFF. The CDR3 nucleotides read TGTGCCAGTAGCGGCAGGGTTACGGGCACCGGGGAGCTGTTTTTT.

V and J are TRBV9 and TRBJ1-6, with TRBD1 matching 7 bases. Germline V CDR1 and CDR2: SGDLS, YYNGEE. The CDR3 extends over 14 amino acids. With 4 bases clipped from V and 9 bases from J, the junction kept 7 bases outside the gene matches. The DNA of the CDR3 is TGTGCCAGCAGCCTGGCAGGGGGTAGTTCACCCCTCCACTTT. Translated, it gives CASSLAGGSSPLHF.

The chain employs TRBV19 and TRBJ2-2, with 8 bases aligning to TRBD2. V shed 3 bases and J 2 bases; nucleotides not matched to a gene: 14. The germline V gene has CDR1 LNHDA and CDR2 SQIVND (reference sequence). The CDR3 consists of 19 residues. In DNA, the CDR3 is TGTGCCAGTAGTATCCCCGAGGTCGTAGCGGGGAGTAACACCGGGGAGCTGTTTTTT. Its translation: CASSIPEVVAGSNTGELFF.

The rearrangement uses TRBV6-1 and TRBJ2-1; tentative D call: TRBD2 (6 bases). From germline, CDR1 is MNHNS and CDR2 SASEGT. The CDR3 totals 15 residues. V lost 6 bases and J 10 bases, leaving 22 bases between the germline ends. The CDR3 here is CASRERAALPGEQFF. The CDR3 region has the DNA TGTGCCAGCAGGGAGCGGGCGGCGCTCCCGGGGGAGCAGTTCTTC.

The chain joins TRBV5-4 to TRBJ2-1; no reliable D call. V dropped 5 bases and J dropped 6 bases, with 12 bases sitting between them. The germline V gene encodes CDR1 SGHNT and CDR2 YYREEE (reference sequence). The CDR3 sequence is 13 residues long. As DNA, the CDR3 is TGTGCCAGCAGTTGGTATGGAGTCAATGAGCAGTTCTTC. This encodes CASSWYGVNEQFF.

V gene TRBV6-5 combines with J gene TRBJ1-2, with TRBD1 matching 8 bases. The CDR3 runs 15 residues. The V segment lost 6 bases and the J segment 1 base; nucleotides outside the gene matches: 7. Germline V CDR1 and CDR2: MNHEY, SVGAGI. The chain's CDR3 is CASRQGDRINYGYTF. In nucleotides, the CDR3 is TGTGCCAGCAGACAGGGGGACAGGATTAACTATGGCTACACCTTC.

This chain joins TRBV27 and TRBJ2-7; 12 positions match TRBD2. The CDR3 covers 15 residues. The ends lost 8 bases at V and 4 bases at J; junction bases unmatched: 9. Germline V gene lookup returns CDR1 MNHEY and CDR2 SMNVEV (reference sequence). CDR3: CASGHTSGGSYEQYF. The CDR3 DNA reads as TGTGCCAGCGGACACACTAGCGGGGGGAGTTACGAGCAGTACTTC.

The CDR3 nucleotides are TGTGCCACCAGCAGAGAACTAGCGGTCTACGAGCAGTACTTC. It yields the protein CATSRELAVYEQYF. The chain has TRBV15 and TRBJ2-7, with 8 bases lining up with TRBD2. The CDR3 totals 14 residues. From germline, CDR1 is LNHNV and CDR2 YYDKDF (reference sequence). Trimming took 0 bases from V and 3 from J; bases not matched to a gene: 1.